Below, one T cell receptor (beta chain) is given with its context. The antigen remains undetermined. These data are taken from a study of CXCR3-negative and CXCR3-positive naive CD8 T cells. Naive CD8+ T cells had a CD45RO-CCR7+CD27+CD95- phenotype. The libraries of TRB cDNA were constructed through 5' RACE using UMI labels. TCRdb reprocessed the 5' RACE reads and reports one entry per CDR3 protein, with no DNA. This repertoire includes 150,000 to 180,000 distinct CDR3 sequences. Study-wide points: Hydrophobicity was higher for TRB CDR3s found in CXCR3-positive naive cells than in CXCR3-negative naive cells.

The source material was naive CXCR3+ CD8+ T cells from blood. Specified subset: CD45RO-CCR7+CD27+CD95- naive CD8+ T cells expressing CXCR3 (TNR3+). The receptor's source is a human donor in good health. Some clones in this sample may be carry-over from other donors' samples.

This CDR3 reads CASSWTRGRSPEKLFF. V usage is TRBV7-9 and J usage is TRBJ1-4; TCRdb outputs TRBD1, but without DNA this stays unchecked. CDR3 length: 16 amino acids. Germline CDR1 reads SEHNR; CDR2 reads FQNEAQ (reference sequence). The whole variable domain, remainder taken from reference TRBV7-9 and TRBJ1-4, is DTGVSQNPRHKITKRGQNVTFRCDPISEHNRLYWYRQTLGQGPEFLTYFQNEAQLEKSRLLSDRFSAERPKGSFSTLEIQRTEQGDSAMYLCASSWTRGRSPEKLFFGSGTQLSVL.